The next 29 T cell receptor beta chains were all read from a single sample in a study of blood T cell repertoires in COVID-19. Some clones are missing from TCRdb's copy, which holds only in-frame ones; the method was immunoSEQ multiplex PCR. The sample lists approximately 300,000 clones, approximately 91% occurring once. Sequenced: PBMCs or T cells enriched from blood (not recorded which). The receptors derive from a man between 60 and 75 years old who had recovered from COVID-19.

This clone was seen only a few times. The V call is TRBV18, the J call TRBJ1-2; D gene uncertain. In germline, CDR1 is KGHSH, CDR2 LQKENI. There are 14 residues in the CDR3. V was shortened by 1 base and J by 1 base, with 7 bases between the two germline ends. In nucleotides, the CDR3 is TGTGCCAGCTCACCACGAACAGATAACTATGGCTACACCTTC. It specifies CASSPRTDNYGYTF.

In regard to this clone: The sample holds other DNA sequences that translate to the same CDR3. V is TRBV20-1 and J is TRBJ2-3, with unresolved D. Germline-derived CDR1 and CDR2 are DFQATT and SNEGSKA (reference sequence). The CDR3 runs to 11 residues. V dropped 6 bases and J dropped 6 bases, with 10 bases sitting between them. The CDR3 nucleotides are TGCAGTGCGCGGAGTGGGGATACGCAGTATTTT. It encodes CSARSGDTQYF.

The rearrangement joins TRBV18 to TRBJ2-2; the D is unclear. CDR3 length: 15 amino acids. Trimming took off 3 bases at V and 1 base at J, with 9 bases between the two ends. Per germline, CDR1 KGHSH and CDR2 LQKENI. DNA of the CDR3: TGTGCCAGCTCACCTCGACAATTGAACACCGGGGAGCTGTTTTTT. Protein: CASSPRQLNTGELFF.

J is TRBJ1-5 and V is TRBV30; D possibly corresponds to TRBD1 (5 bases). CDR1 GTSNPN and CDR2 SVGIG come from the germline V gene (reference sequence). This CDR3 is built from 12 residues. Trimming left V 3 bases short and J 6 bases short, with 9 bases between. CDR3 in amino acids: CAWSQGSQPQHF. The CDR3 DNA reads TGTGCCTGGAGCCAGGGTAGTCAGCCCCAGCATTTT.

The chain carries TRBV6-5 and TRBJ1-2; D might be TRBD1 (6 bases). Per the germline V gene, CDR1 is MNHEY and CDR2 is SVGAGI. This CDR3 is built from 15 residues. Trimming shortened V by 7 bases and J by 7 bases, and 22 bases separated the two germline ends. The CDR3 here is CASTLVGTSDGGYTF. The CDR3 DNA reads TGTGCCAGCACCCTTGTCGGGACATCTGACGGTGGCTACACCTTC.

The chain uses TRBV27 and TRBJ2-7, with D tentatively TRBD1 (5 bases). There are 16 residues in the CDR3. Trimming removed 0 bases at V and 6 bases at J, with 18 bases between. Germline V CDR1 and CDR2: MNHEY, SMNVEV (reference sequence). The CDR3 loop reads CASSLSGPPFEREQYF. The CDR3 bases are TGTGCCAGCAGTTTATCGGGGCCGCCATTCGAGCGCGAGCAGTACTTC.

CDR3 residues: CSVRTPFNYGYTF. CDR3 DNA: TGCAGCGTTCGGACACCCTTTAACTATGGCTACACCTTC. J is TRBJ1-2 and V is TRBV29-1; weak D call: TRBD1 (5 bases). CDR1 is SQVTM and CDR2 is ANQGSEA in the germline V gene. Between the trimmed V and J ends, which lost 5 bases and 1 base, there was a span of 11 bases. This CDR3 has 13 amino acids.

This clone appeared a single time. In nucleotides, the CDR3 is TGTGCCAGCAGCTTAGGGGGAGGTTCTAGCTCCTACAATGAGCAGTTCTTC. Translating gives CASSLGGGSSSYNEQFF. The gene calls are TRBV7-2 and TRBJ2-1, with D tentatively TRBD2 (6 bases). Germline V gene sequence: CDR1 SGHTA, CDR2 FQGNSA. CDR3 length: 17 amino acids. The V and J ends lost 1 base and 0 bases respectively, with 13 bases between them.

This clone appeared once. The chain has TRBV24-1 and TRBJ2-5, with TRBD2 identical over 10 bases. The CDR3 sequence is 14 residues long. Germline assignment: CDR1 KGHDR and CDR2 SFDVKD. V trimming: 3 bases; J trimming: 5 bases; junction bases outside the gene matches: 2. CDR3 DNA: TGTGCCACCAGTGATGGGACTAGCGATGAGACCCAGTACTTC. It specifies CATSDGTSDETQYF.

The J gene is TRBJ2-3, the V gene TRBV5-1, with TRBD1 matching over 10 bases. CDR1 is SGHRS, CDR2 YFSETQ, per germline. After removal of 0 bases from V and 3 bases from J, the junction contained 7 bases not matched to a gene. CDR3 length equals 17 residues. The CDR3 DNA is TGCGCCAGCAGCTTGGCAATCTCGGGACAGGGGACAGATACGCAGTATTTT. Protein: CASSLAISGQGTDTQYF.

The table lists this clone with a few counts. This chain connects TRBV19 to TRBJ1-6, with a weak D call TRBD1 (6 bases). Trimming took 6 bases from V and 8 from J, leaving 14 bases between them. The CDR3 contains 14 residues. Germline V gene lookup returns CDR1 LNHDA and CDR2 SQIVND (reference sequence). CDR3 amino acids: CASSPDRADSPLHF. In DNA, the CDR3 is TGTGCCAGTAGCCCGGACAGAGCTGATTCACCCCTCCACTTT.

For this clone: Because it lacks the conserved phenylalanine or tryptophan at the end, this CDR3 is likely a read error. The chain employs TRBV28 and TRBJ2-7; 7 bases map to TRBD1. V shed 3 bases, J shed 1 base, and the junction held 6 bases outside the gene matches. The CDR3 contains 15 residues. In germline, CDR1 is MDHEN, CDR2 SYDVKM. The CDR3 spells CASSFVGGASYEQYL. DNA for the CDR3: TGTGCCAGCAGTTTCGTAGGGGGCGCGTCCTACGAGCAGTACCTC.

J is TRBJ2-5 and V is TRBV5-1; the match to TRBD2 covers 11 bases. Germline loops: CDR1 SGHRS, CDR2 YFSETQ. This CDR3 has 16 amino acids. Trimming cost V 2 bases and J 3 bases; bases outside gene matches: 6. This chain's CDR3 is CASSFHKTSGEETQYF. For the CDR3, the DNA is TGCGCCAGCAGCTTCCATAAGACTAGCGGGGAAGAGACCCAGTACTTC.

This sequence joins TRBV28 and TRBJ1-1; maybe TRBD1 (6 bases). CDR3 length: 15 amino acids. Germline values: CDR1 MDHEN, CDR2 SYDVKM. V was trimmed by 6 bases and J by 0 bases, leaving 14 bases between them. The CDR3 loop reads CASRAGGAMNTEAFF. DNA for the CDR3: TGTGCCAGCAGGGCCGGGGGGGCCATGAACACTGAAGCTTTCTTT.

In DNA form, the CDR3 reads TGTGCCAGCAGTTCGGAGGTAACCACCGGGGAGCTGTTTTTT. It is translated as CASSSEVTTGELFF. The rearrangement uses TRBV6-4 and TRBJ2-2; tentatively, D is TRBD2 (5 bases). In germline, CDR1 is MRHNA, CDR2 SNTAGT. Trimming took 5 bases from V and 4 from J, leaving 11 bases between them. The CDR3 is 14 residues long.

The V call is TRBV6-6, the J call TRBJ2-7, with 10 bases fitting TRBD1. CDR1 is MNHNY and CDR2 is SVGAGI in the germline V gene (reference sequence). Trimming removed 6 bases from V and 4 bases from J; junction bases left unmatched: 6. The CDR3 consists of 14 residues. DNA of the CDR3: TGTGCCAGCAGAAGAGGACAGGGGGGTTACGAGCAGTACTTC. Its protein product is CASRRGQGGYEQYF.

This chain uses TRBV23-1 with TRBJ2-7, with a weak D call TRBD1 (6 bases). TRBV23-1 carries the ORF label, with uncertain function. V lost 10 bases to trimming and J lost 3 bases, with 19 bases between them. This CDR3 has 14 amino acids. The CDR3 DNA reads TGCGCCACCCCGGGCAGGGGAAAGGTCTACGAGCAGTACTTC. It yields the protein CATPGRGKVYEQYF.

This clone occurred a few times. The genes are TRBV5-1 and TRBJ2-4, with TRBD2 identical over 13 bases. This CDR3 is 16 amino acids long. J was trimmed by 5 bases and V by 1 base; bases with no gene match: 3. CDR1 and CDR2 (germline): SGHRS, YFSETQ. CDR3 DNA: TGCGCCAGCAGCTTGATACTAGCGGGAGGGCAAAACATTCAGTACTTC. Translating it yields CASSLILAGGQNIQYF.

V is TRBV19 and J is TRBJ2-5; TRBD2 matches 7 bases. V dropped 1 base and J dropped 1; count of bases not matched to a gene: 0. In germline, CDR1 is LNHDA, CDR2 SQIVND (reference sequence). This CDR3 contains 14 residues. CDR3 bases: TGTGCCAGTAGTATAGGGACTAGCCAAGAGACCCAGTACTTC. Protein sequence: CASSIGTSQETQYF.

The chain is built from TRBV28 and TRBJ1-5; the match to TRBD1 covers 7 bases. CDR1 is MDHEN, CDR2 SYDVKM, per germline. The CDR3 has 14 amino acids. V shed 2 bases, J shed 5 bases, and the junction held 3 bases outside the gene matches. The CDR3, as DNA: TGTGCCAGCAGTTTAGTTCAGGGGGATCAGCCCCAGCATTTT. This sequence encodes CASSLVQGDQPQHF.

V and J are TRBV21-1 and TRBJ1-2; no check of the table's D call, TRBD1, against the DNA was made. TRBV21-1 is classified as a pseudogene. The CDR3 consists of 18 residues. CDR3 DNA sequence: TGTGCCAGCAGCAAGCCACAGGGGGCTTTTATCTCTAACTATGGCTACACCTTC. Protein: CASSKPQGAFISNYGYTF.

V and J are TRBV3-1 (or the pseudogene TRBV3-2) and TRBJ1-3; 7 bases are a match to TRBD1. After removal of 1 base from V and 4 bases from J, the junction contained 4 bases not matched to a gene. The CDR3 runs 15 residues. Germline CDR1 reads LGHDT; CDR2 reads YNNKEL (reference sequence). CDR3 amino acids: CASSQATGVGNTIYF. The CDR3 DNA reads TGTGCCAGCAGCCAAGCCACAGGGGTAGGAAACACCATATATTTT.

The J gene is TRBJ1-5, the V gene TRBV30; TRBD1 aligns across 8 bases. With 4 bases clipped from V and 5 bases from J, the junction kept 7 bases outside the gene matches. Germline V CDR1 and CDR2: GTSNPN, SVGIG (reference sequence). The CDR3 consists of 14 residues. For the CDR3, the DNA is TGTGCCTGGAACCGGGACAGGCGAGATCAGCCCCAGCATTTT. This codes for CAWNRDRRDQPQHF.

This clone is a singleton in its sample. This chain uses TRBV7-2 with TRBJ2-7; TRBD2 aligns across 7 bases. Germline CDR1 SGHTA, CDR2 FQGNSA. V lost 4 bases, J lost 6 bases, and 6 bases stayed unmatched. The CDR3 is 13 residues long. The chain's CDR3 is CASSYRLAPEQYF. The CDR3 nucleotides read TGTGCCAGCAGCTATCGACTAGCACCCGAGCAGTACTTC.

The chain uses TRBV4-3 and TRBJ2-2; D ambiguous. The V gene's germline CDR1 is LGHNA and CDR2 YSLEER. V lost 0 bases and J lost 0, with 5 bases in between. This CDR3 region has 15 residues. CDR3 residues: CASSQDGANTGELFF. DNA for the CDR3: TGCGCCAGCAGCCAAGATGGAGCGAACACCGGGGAGCTGTTTTTT.

The J gene is TRBJ1-4, the V gene TRBV27; TRBD1 agrees at 7 bases. Germline CDR1 and CDR2: MNHEY and SMNVEV (reference sequence). The CDR3 length is 14 residues. V trimming: 3 bases; J trimming: 7 bases; junction bases outside the gene matches: 5. The CDR3 is CASSFRDRVEKLFF. Written as DNA, the CDR3 is TGTGCCAGCAGTTTCCGAGACAGGGTTGAAAAACTGTTTTTT.

The CDR3 nucleotides read TGTGCCAGCAGTTTCCCCCACGGCGGGTTAGGAGCCAAAAACATTCAGTACTTC. Its protein is CASSFPHGGLGAKNIQYF. The chain recombines TRBV28 with TRBJ2-4; D perhaps matches TRBD2 (5 bases). Looked up from germline, CDR1 is MDHEN and CDR2 is SYDVKM. The CDR3 is 18 residues long. V lost 3 bases to trimming and J lost 0 bases, with 18 bases between them.

The chain is built from TRBV27 and TRBJ1-5; D is perhaps TRBD1 (5 bases). V was shortened by 7 bases and J by 3 bases, with 13 bases between the two germline ends. This CDR3 has 14 amino acids. CDR1 and CDR2 from the germline V gene are MNHEY and SMNVEV (reference sequence). CDR3 in amino acids: CASTWGEFNQPQHF. CDR3 nucleotides: TGTGCCAGCACCTGGGGGGAATTCAATCAGCCCCAGCATTTT.

CDR3: CASSRGSGGHETQYF. The CDR3 DNA is TGTGCCAGCAGCCGAGGATCGGGAGGGCATGAGACCCAGTACTTC. The chain is built from TRBV11-3 and TRBJ2-5; the match to TRBD2 covers 8 bases. CDR1 and CDR2 (germline): SGHNT, YENEEA. J gave up 5 bases and V 5 bases, and 10 bases lay outside the gene matches. CDR3 size: 15 residues.